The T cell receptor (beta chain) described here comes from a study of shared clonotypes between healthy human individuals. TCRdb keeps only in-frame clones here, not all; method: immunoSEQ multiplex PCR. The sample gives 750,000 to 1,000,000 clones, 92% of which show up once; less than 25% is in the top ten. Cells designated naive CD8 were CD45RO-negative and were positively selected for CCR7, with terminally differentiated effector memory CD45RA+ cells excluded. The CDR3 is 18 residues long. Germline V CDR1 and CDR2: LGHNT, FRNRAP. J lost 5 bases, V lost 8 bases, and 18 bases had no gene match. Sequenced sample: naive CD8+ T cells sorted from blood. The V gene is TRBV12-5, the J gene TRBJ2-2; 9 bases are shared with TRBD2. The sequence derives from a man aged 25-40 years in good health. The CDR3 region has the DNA TGTGCTAGTTGGTCAGGGACTAGCCTCGGGAGACGGACCGGGGAGCTGTTTTTT. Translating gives CASWSGTSLGRRTGELFF.